A selection of T cell receptor beta chains follows, all from one sample in a study of shared clonotypes between healthy human individuals. Repertoires were generated with immunoSEQ multiplex PCR, while TCRdb's copy carries only in-frame clones and drops some. The table records about 1,500,000 clones, over 95% of them present only once. Sequencing was performed on naive CD4+ T cells sorted from blood. All receptors come from a man aged 30 to 39 in good health. The CDR3 runs from the conserved cysteine through the conserved F or W. A D gene is named only where the DNA matches it firmly. Expanded clones are given a class, and other clones once, few, many or no size at all.

NA	TRBV11-2	TRBD2	TRBJ2-1	CASSSSGRRYNEQFF	TGTGCCAGCAGCTCAAGCGGGAGGAGATACAATGAGCAGTTCTTC
NA	TRBV20-1	NA	TRBJ2-3	CSLRTDTQYF	TGCAGTCTCAGAACAGATACGCAGTATTTT
NA	TRBV5-1	TRBD2	TRBJ2-7	CASSLGTSSYEQYF	TGCGCCAGCAGCCTAGGGACTAGCTCCTACGAGCAGTACTTC
NA	TRBV11-3	TRBD2	TRBJ2-3	CASSLRAGVTDTQYF	TGTGCCAGCAGCTTACGGGCGGGAGTCACAGATACGCAGTATTTT
NA	TRBV28	TRBD1	TRBJ1-5	CASSLNHLWTGVSNQPQHF	TGTGCCAGCAGTTTAAATCATCTCTGGACAGGGGTCTCCAATCAGCCCCAGCATTTT
NA	TRBV5-6	TRBD1	TRBJ2-7	CASSLDPRDRGHEQYF	TGTGCCAGCAGCTTGGACCCGCGGGACAGGGGACACGAGCAGTACTTC
NA	TRBV5-6	NA	TRBJ2-5	CASSLDVAGMETQYF	TGTGCCAGCAGCTTGGATGTCGCGGGAATGGAGACCCAGTACTTC
NA	TRBV2	NA	TRBJ1-2	CASSDSPGYTF	TGTGCCAGCAGTGACAGTCCCGGCTACACCTTC
NA	TRBV9	NA	TRBJ1-1	CASSVDLATEAFF	TGTGCCAGCAGCGTAGATTTGGCTACTGAAGCTTTCTTT
NA	TRBV5-1	NA	TRBJ2-7	CASSLQGRTYEQYF	TGCGCCAGCAGCTTGCAAGGACGGACCTACGAGCAGTACTTC
NA	TRBV6-6	TRBD1	TRBJ2-5	CASTSRQGRQETQYF	TGTGCCAGCACCTCCAGACAGGGACGCCAAGAGACCCAGTACTTC
NA	TRBV7-6	NA	TRBJ2-7	CASSTGTAIIF	TGTGCCAGCAGCACAGGGACGGCCATTATATTC
NA	TRBV19	TRBD1	TRBJ1-2	CASSNLGTAYGYTF	TGTGCCAGTAGTAATCTCGGGACAGCCTATGGCTACACCTTC
NA	TRBV28	NA	TRBJ2-1	CASSWVTSYDNEQFF	TGTGCCAGCAGTTGGGTGACTTCGTACGACAATGAGCAGTTCTTC
NA	TRBV5-1	NA	TRBJ2-7	CASSLGDRLHEQYF	TGCGCCAGCAGCTTGGGAGACCGACTCCACGAGCAGTACTTC
NA	TRBV5-5	NA	TRBJ1-5	CASSQLLKQLSNQPQHF	TGTGCCAGCAGCCAGCTCTTAAAACAGCTTAGCAATCAGCCCCAGCATTTT
NA	TRBV19	TRBD1	TRBJ2-5	CASTGTEGETQYF	TGTGCCAGTACCGGGACAGAAGGAGAGACCCAGTACTTC
NA	TRBV15	NA	TRBJ2-7	CATSRVRGYEQYF	TGTGCCACCAGCAGAGTCAGGGGCTACGAGCAGTACTTC
once	TRBV2	TRBD2	TRBJ2-1	CASSEAQGTSGRNEQFF	TGTGCCAGCAGTGAAGCGCAGGGGACTAGCGGAAGAAATGAGCAGTTCTTC
NA	TRBV29-1	NA	TRBJ2-3	CSVEGVGALTDTQYF	TGCAGCGTTGAAGGGGTAGGGGCCCTCACAGATACGCAGTATTTT
NA	TRBV28	NA	TRBJ2-6	CASSLFGGLSGANVLTF	TGTGCCAGCAGTTTATTTGGCGGCCTCTCTGGGGCCAACGTCCTGACTTTC
NA	TRBV11-2	NA	TRBJ2-5	CASSLGGQQETQYF	TGTGCCAGCAGCTTGGGTGGACAGCAAGAGACCCAGTACTTC
NA	TRBV6-5	NA	TRBJ2-7	CASSGTGPNEQYF	TGTGCCAGCAGTGGCACAGGACCCAACGAGCAGTACTTC
once	TRBV7-7	NA	TRBJ2-3	CASSPVTRADTQYF	TGTGCTAGCAGCCCAGTAACACGGGCAGATACGCAGTATTTT
NA	TRBV6-6	NA	TRBJ2-2	CASTGARELFF	TGTGCCAGCACCGGGGCCCGGGAGCTGTTTTTT
once	TRBV25-1	TRBD2	TRBJ2-1	CASSESLLAGVVFF	TGTGCCAGCAGTGAATCCCTTCTAGCGGGAGTTGTGTTCTTC
NA	TRBV7-2	TRBD1	TRBJ1-5	CASSPPRQGHNQPQHF	TGTGCCAGCAGCCCCCCTCGACAGGGTCACAATCAGCCCCAGCATTTT
NA	TRBV10-3	NA	TRBJ2-7	CAISKGRGVASREQYF	TGTGCCATCAGCAAGGGCCGAGGTGTCGCCTCCCGCGAGCAGTACTTC
NA	TRBV9	NA	TRBJ2-2	CASSVEWNTGELFF	TGTGCCAGCAGCGTAGAATGGAACACCGGGGAGCTGTTTTTT
NA	TRBV30	NA	TRBJ1-5	CAWSPVRGQPQHF	TGTGCCTGGAGCCCCGTCCGAGGTCAGCCCCAGCATTTT
NA	TRBV18	NA	TRBJ2-1	CASSPPGTSLHLDLYNEQFF	TGTGCCAGCTCACCACCCGGGACTTCCCTCCACCTTGACCTCTACAATGAGCAGTTCTTC
NA	TRBV5-1	NA	TRBJ1-3	CASSLGVGMGSGNTIYF	TGCGCCAGCAGCTTGGGCGTGGGCATGGGCAGTGGAAACACCATATATTTT
NA	TRBV13	TRBD2	TRBJ2-7	CASSLGALPGLAGVNPSYEQYF	TGTGCCAGCAGCTTAGGAGCCCTCCCGGGACTAGCGGGAGTGAACCCCTCCTACGAGCAGTACTTC
NA	TRBV19	TRBD2	TRBJ2-5	CASSTGLAGTGEETQYF	TGTGCCAGTAGTACGGGACTAGCGGGAACGGGGGAAGAGACCCAGTACTTC
NA	TRBV7-6	TRBD2	TRBJ2-5	CASSLGSSGQETQYF	TGTGCCAGCAGCTTAGGGTCTAGCGGGCAAGAGACCCAGTACTTC
NA	TRBV29-1	TRBD1	TRBJ1-5	CSASTGVNQPQHF	TGCAGCGCCTCGACAGGGGTCAATCAGCCCCAGCATTTT
NA	TRBV6-1	NA	TRBJ1-1	CASILAVNTEAFF	TGTGCCAGCATCCTGGCAGTTAACACTGAAGCTTTCTTT
NA	TRBV5-1	NA	TRBJ2-3	CASIPAGGTDTQYF	TGCGCCAGCATCCCTGCAGGGGGCACAGATACGCAGTATTTT
once	TRBV9	TRBD2	TRBJ2-2	CASSVAREILAGELFF	TGTGCCAGCAGCGTAGCGCGGGAGATCCTGGCCGGGGAGCTGTTTTTT
NA	TRBV7-2	NA	TRBJ2-3	CASSLLVQDTQYF	TGTGCCAGCAGCCTACTAGTACAAGATACGCAGTATTTT
NA	TRBV18	TRBD1	TRBJ2-7	CASSAAGQGSSEQYF	TGTGCCAGCTCAGCAGCGGGACAGGGATCCTCTGAGCAGTACTTC
NA	TRBV20-1	NA	TRBJ2-7	CSAVTVEQYF	TGCAGTGCGGTCACTGTCGAGCAGTACTTC
NA	TRBV4-1	TRBD1	TRBJ1-4	CASSHHRDRVLLNEKLFF	TGCGCCAGCAGCCATCACCGGGACAGGGTTCTTTTGAATGAAAAACTGTTTTTT
NA	TRBV5-1	NA	TRBJ2-2	CASSLKAGPTGELFF	TGCGCCAGCAGCTTGAAGGCAGGGCCCACCGGGGAGCTGTTTTTT
NA	TRBV19	TRBD1	TRBJ1-2	CASRGQGVYGYTF	TGTGCCAGTAGGGGCCAGGGGGTCTATGGCTACACCTTC
NA	TRBV27	TRBD1	TRBJ2-7	CASRPGQSTFPTYEQYF	TGTGCCAGCAGGCCGGGACAGTCAACTTTTCCGACCTACGAGCAGTACTTC
NA	TRBV10-3	NA	TRBJ1-4	CATSIGNEKLFF	TGTGCCACCTCGATCGGTAATGAAAAACTGTTTTTT
NA	TRBV19	NA	TRBJ1-1	CASRLGGPRNTEAFF	TGTGCCAGTAGATTAGGCGGGCCTAGGAACACTGAAGCTTTCTTT
NA	TRBV6-1	NA	TRBJ2-1	CASPGNSRKQFF	TGTGCCAGCCCTGGAAACAGCAGAAAACAGTTCTTC
NA	TRBV5-1	NA	TRBJ2-2	CASSLPLANTGELFF	TGCGCCAGCAGCTTACCCCTAGCGAACACCGGGGAGCTGTTTTTT
NA	TRBV18	TRBD2	TRBJ2-2	CASSHRTSGRSITGELFF	TGTGCCAGCTCACACAGGACTAGCGGGAGAAGTATCACCGGGGAGCTGTTTTTT